One and the same sample provided the 10 T cell receptor beta chains below, sequenced in a study of T cell responses to AZD1222 COVID-19 vaccine. Sequencing used immunoSEQ multiplex PCR; TCRdb keeps in-frame clones, though not all of them. Among some 140,000 clones, 80% to 90% were seen once, and the ten largest hold about 1.9%. Here the sequenced sample was peripheral blood, taken on day 0 of AZD1222 vaccination. Source of these receptors: an adult in good health.

The chain links TRBV29-1 to TRBJ2-3, with 8 bases fitting TRBD1. The length of the CDR3 is 14 residues. Germline V gives CDR1 SQVTM, CDR2 ANQGSEA. Germline trimming cut 4 bases from V and 4 bases from J; bases unmatched to any gene: 7. The CDR3 bases are TGCAGCGTTGTGGGGACAGGCGAGGCAGATACGCAGTATTTT. Protein product: CSVVGTGEADTQYF.

This clone was detected only a few times. The chain links TRBV14 to TRBJ2-7; either TRBD1 or TRBD2 may supply D (5 bases each). The CDR3 is made up of 15 amino acids. Per the germline V gene, CDR1 is SGHDN and CDR2 is FVKESK. The V end lost 3 bases, the J end lost 3 bases, and 15 bases lay between the germline ends. CDR3: CASSQARDRLYEQYF. CDR3 in DNA: TGTGCCAGCAGCCAGGCCCGGGACCGACTCTACGAGCAGTACTTC.

The rearrangement links TRBV2 to TRBJ2-3, with D possibly TRBD1 on 5 matching bases. V gave up 7 bases and J gave up 1 base, with 12 bases separating them. There are 14 residues in the CDR3. Looked up from germline, CDR1 is SNHLY and CDR2 is FYNNEI. The CDR3 DNA follows: TGTGCCAGCATGAGAGTCAGGGGCACAGATACGCAGTATTTT. Protein sequence: CASMRVRGTDTQYF.

The chain employs TRBV10-3 and TRBJ1-2; no definite D call. CDR1 and CDR2 from the germline V gene are ENHRY and SYGVKD. This CDR3 spans 12 amino acids. V was trimmed by 2 bases and J by 8 bases, leaving 9 bases between them. This CDR3 reads CAISEAATGYTF. The CDR3, as DNA: TGTGCCATCAGTGAGGCAGCCACAGGCTACACCTTC.

V and J are TRBV11-2 and TRBJ1-1, with D hard to call. From germline, CDR1 is SGHAT and CDR2 FQNNGV. V dropped 0 bases and J dropped 6 bases, with 8 bases sitting between them. This CDR3 comprises 13 residues. The CDR3 nucleotides are TGTGCCAGCAGCTTAGAGGCGGGCGCTGAAGCTTTCTTT. Translation gives CASSLEAGAEAFF. The variable domain in full, completed from reference TRBV11-2 and TRBJ1-1, reads EAGVAQSPRYKIIEKRQSVAFWCNPISGHATLYWYQQILGQGPKLLIQFQNNGVVDDSQLPKDRFSAERLKGVDSTLKIQPAKLEDSAVYLCASSLEAGAEAFFGQGTRLTVV.

This chain joins TRBV12-3 or TRBV12-4 and TRBJ1-5; no clear D. V was cut by 8 bases and J by 0 bases, with 8 bases left in between. This CDR3 has 13 residues. The CDR3 DNA follows: TGTGCCAGCTTACAGAATAGCAATCAGCCCCAGCATTTT. This sequence encodes CASLQNSNQPQHF.

This chain connects TRBV5-8 to TRBJ2-2, with 9 nucleotides matching TRBD1. The CDR3 runs to 15 residues. The V and J ends lost 3 bases and 4 bases, in that order; junction bases with no gene match: 4. Germline V CDR1 and CDR2: SGHTS, YDEGEE. DNA of the CDR3: TGTGCCAGCAGCTGGGGACAGGGAATCACCGGGGAGCTGTTTTTT. It specifies CASSWGQGITGELFF. Complete variable domain (other parts from reference TRBV5-8 and TRBJ2-2): EAGVTQSPTHLIKTRGQQATLRCSPISGHTSVYWYQQALGLGLQFLLWYDEGEERNRGNFPPRFSGRQFPNYSSELNVNALELEDSALYLCASSWGQGITGELFFGEGSRLTVL.

This sequence joins TRBV28 and TRBJ2-2, with TRBD1 identical over 9 bases. The germline gives CDR1 MDHEN, CDR2 SYDVKM. The ends lost 6 bases at V and 5 bases at J; junction bases unmatched: 7. The CDR3 runs 15 residues. In DNA form, the CDR3 reads TGTGCCAGCAGATCCGGGACAGGGACAACCGGGGAGCTGTTTTTT. Its translation: CASRSGTGTTGELFF. The full variable domain, its missing parts supplied by reference TRBV28 and TRBJ2-2, is DVKVTQSSRYLVKRTGEKVFLECVQDMDHENMFWYRQDPGLGLRLIYFSYDVKMKEKGDIPEGYSVSREKKERFSLILESASTNQTSMYLCASRSGTGTTGELFFGEGSRLTVL.

This clone was recorded a few times. The chain is built from TRBV4-2 and TRBJ1-6; 10 bases fit TRBD1. This CDR3 has 19 amino acids. From germline, CDR1 is LGHNA and CDR2 YNFKEQ. With 0 bases clipped from V and 3 bases from J, the junction kept 8 bases outside the gene matches. The CDR3: CASSQDFGQGEFYNSPLHF. The CDR3 coding sequence is TGTGCCAGCAGCCAAGATTTCGGACAGGGGGAGTTCTATAATTCACCCCTCCACTTT.

The CDR3 DNA reads as TGTGCCAGCAGTTCCGTCACCGGGACTAGAACCGGGGAGCTGTTTTTT. Encoded protein: CASSSVTGTRTGELFF. The chain has TRBV27 and TRBJ2-2; 8 bases map to TRBD2. Germline trimming cut 4 bases from V and 5 bases from J; bases unmatched to any gene: 9. Germline lookup yields CDR1 MNHEY and CDR2 SMNVEV (reference sequence). CDR3 length: 16 residues.